The rows below give T cell receptor beta chains drawn from one sample of a study of lymphopenia after photon versus proton radiotherapy. This table comes from immunoSEQ multiplex PCR, and its TCRdb copy is limited to in-frame clones, with some not included. The sample consists of tens of thousands of clones, 65% to 85% of them appearing once. The sequences come from peripheral blood, collected from a patient treated with proton-based radiotherapy. Every receptor here comes from a man between 60 and 70 years old with pancreatic cancer. Both conserved end residues are trimmed from each CDR3.

TRBV5-1	10	TRBJ2-7	ASSLSGVEQY
TRBV15	13	TRBJ1-6	ATSRDRGLNSPLH
TRBV9	14	TRBJ2-2	ASSPDRDVGTGELF
TRBV29-1	12	TRBJ1-4	SVAWTATNEKLF
TRBV21-1	8	TRBJ1-5	VWGPQPQH
TRBV7-2	14	TRBJ1-5	ASSLDGTGSVQPQH
TRBV30	11	TRBJ1-1	AWSGGWGFRAF
TRBV29-1	9	TRBJ1-1	SAPGNTEAF
TRBV15	12	TRBJ2-7	ATSRDRGSYEQY
TRBV7-2	12	TRBJ1-3	ASSLGGSGNTIY
TRBV10-3	11	TRBJ1-4	ATSRATNEKLF
TRBV5-4	13	TRBJ2-2	ASSLEGTRAGELF
TRBV5-8	11	TRBJ2-7	ASRSRGSYEQY
TRBV20-1	9	TRBJ2-7	SATRTNEQY
TRBV28	14	TRBJ1-1	ASRPPARTANTEAF
TRBV27	11	TRBJ2-5	ASSLRGGETQY
TRBV6-1	11	TRBJ2-4	ASSDRGKVIQY
TRBV7-3	14	TRBJ2-1	ASSLSRASGLDEQF
TRBV19	11	TRBJ1-1	ASSIHGQIEAF
TRBV5-1	13	TRBJ2-1	ASSGLAGVRNEQF
TRBV27	9	TRBJ2-7	ASSAGIEQY
TRBV28	11	TRBJ2-7	ASSKQGSYEQY
TRBV5-4	12	TRBJ2-1	ASSRLAGGLEQF
TRBV7-2	12	TRBJ2-3	ASSLAQGADTQY
TRBV11-3	12	TRBJ2-5	ASSLAGQQETQY
TRBV6-5	10	TRBJ1-2	ASSYSGIGYT
TRBV19	14	TRBJ2-1	ASSIEGLAGANEQF
TRBV19	13	TRBJ2-1	ASSIGGPRYNEQF
TRBV5-1	12	TRBJ1-3	ASSLGGDGNTIY
TRBV19	14	TRBJ2-3	ASSTGTSGFTDTQY
TRBV5-5	11	TRBJ1-2	ASSGAGGYGYT
TRBV30	12	TRBJ1-3	AWSVMAPGNTIY
TRBV5-4	10	TRBJ1-1	ASSPDRLKAF
TRBV19	9	TRBJ2-7	ASTGGYEQY
TRBV7-3	12	TRBJ1-2	ASSPTGTEYGYT
TRBV4-2	15	TRBJ1-2	ASRSGVRQTANYGYT
TRBV7-2	13	TRBJ1-5	ASRLGQNSNQPQH
TRBV27	11	TRBJ1-3	ASSQSRGNTIY
TRBV4-1	9	TRBJ2-7	ASSQFSEQY
TRBV7-2	14	TRBJ1-5	ASSKDGTGGNQPQH
TRBV30	11	TRBJ2-7	AWSSQGAHEQY
TRBV30	11	TRBJ1-2	AWSVGTGNGYT
TRBV30	10	TRBJ2-7	AWSRGIYEQY
TRBV4-2	14	TRBJ2-2	ASSPMGGEYTGELF
TRBV28	13	TRBJ2-7	ASKPFLAGSYEQY
TRBV7-8	14	TRBJ2-5	ASSLTRYRSLETQY
TRBV21-1	14	TRBJ1-4	ASSHPVGQWTEKLF